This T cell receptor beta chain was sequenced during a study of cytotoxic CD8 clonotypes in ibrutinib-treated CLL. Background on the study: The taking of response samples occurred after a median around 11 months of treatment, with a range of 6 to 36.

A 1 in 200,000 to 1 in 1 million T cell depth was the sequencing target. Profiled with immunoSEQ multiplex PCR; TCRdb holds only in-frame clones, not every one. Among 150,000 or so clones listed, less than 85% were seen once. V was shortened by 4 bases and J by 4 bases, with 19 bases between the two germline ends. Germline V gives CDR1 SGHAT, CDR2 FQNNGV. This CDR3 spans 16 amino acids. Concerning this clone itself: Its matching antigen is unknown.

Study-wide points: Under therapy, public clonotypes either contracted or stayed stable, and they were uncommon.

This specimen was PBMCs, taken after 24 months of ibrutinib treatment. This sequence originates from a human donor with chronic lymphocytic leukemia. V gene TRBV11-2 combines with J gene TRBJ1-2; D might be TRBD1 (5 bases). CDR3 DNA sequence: TGTGCCAGCAGCTCCCGGGTGGGGCGGCAGAGCTATGGCTACACCTTC. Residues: CASSSRVGRQSYGYTF.